This TCR beta chain was obtained from a study of T cell changes during pregnancy in multiple sclerosis. Sequencing used immunoSEQ multiplex PCR; TCRdb keeps in-frame clones, though not all of them. The sample lists tens of thousands of clones; around nine tenths were seen once. This CDR3 region has 15 residues. V lost 0 bases, J lost 0 bases, and 8 bases lay in between. The germline gives CDR1 ENHRY, CDR2 SYGVKD. The sample here was CD4+ T cells from peripheral blood mononuclear cells, taken before pregnancy. This TCR was sampled from a female donor with multiple sclerosis, enrolled in a pregnancy study. The chain uses TRBV10-3 and TRBJ1-1; D is unclear. Written as DNA, the CDR3 is TGTGCCATCAGTGAGTCGGAGCTGCTGAACACTGAAGCTTTCTTT. Translated, it gives CAISESELLNTEAFF.